The source of this T cell receptor beta chain is a study of a mutant IDH1 vaccine in newly diagnosed glioma. Study background: Patients had eight vaccinations, in weeks 1, 3, 5, 7, 11, 15, 19 and 23. Patients received vaccination from 4-6 weeks after radiotherapy alone, or with temozolomide cycles.

The table came from immunoSEQ multiplex PCR; TCRdb's copy has only in-frame clones and leaves some out. The repertoire has about 120,000 clones, 85% to 90% of them found once; the top ten carry 0.5% to 0.65%. In the case of this clone: Antigen: not known.

Stated time point: week 11, during vaccination. In the vaccine, a single dose held 300 ug of the mutant IDH1 20-mer peptide, along with topical imiquimod. CDR1 and CDR2 (germline): SNHLY, FYNNEI. V was clipped by 4 bases and J by 7 bases; unmatched bases: 7. This CDR3 has 14 residues. The chain employs TRBV2 and TRBJ2-3; 8 bases fit TRBD2. Here the sequenced sample was PBMCs, taken from a glioma patient whose treatment included an IDH1 peptide vaccine. This TCR was recovered from a woman aged 45-60 years with glioma. The CDR3 loop reads CASSVRLAINTQYF. CDR3 sequence (DNA): TGTGCCAGCAGTGTAAGACTAGCGATAAATACGCAGTATTTT. Supplemented by reference TRBV2 and TRBJ2-3, the full variable domain reads EPEVTQTPSHQVTQMGQEVILRCVPISNHLYFYWYRQILGQKVEFLVSFYNNEISEKSEIFDDQFSVERPDGSNFTLKIRSTKLEDSAMYFCASSVRLAINTQYFGPGTRLTVL.